The TCR beta chain under discussion was sequenced for a study of molecular identifiers for immune sequencing clone quantification. This clonotype was seen repeatedly, ten times or more. TCRdb re-derived calls from the PCR reads in MiXCR, one entry per CDR3 protein. The table includes around 300,000 distinct CDR3 sequences, roughly 24% detected once. This CDR3 is built from 14 residues. V was trimmed by 3 bases and J by 2 bases, leaving 10 bases between them. The chain uses TRBV12-3 or TRBV12-4 and TRBJ2-5; D is unclear. This TCR came from a human donor in good health. Some libraries in this study had Jurkat cell RNA spiked in. Sequencing used naive CD8+ T cells from blood, with Jurkat cell RNA spiked in. Stated subset: FACS-sorted CD8+CD4-CCR7+CD45RA+ naive T cells. CDR3 region: CASSFSFQQETQYF. The CDR3 region has the DNA TGTGCCAGCAGTTTTAGCTTCCAGCAAGAGACCCAGTACTTC.